This TCR beta chain was documented in a study of T cells after yellow fever vaccination. General study points: Primary-vaccination clones mostly resurfaced post-booster (96% CD4, approximately 89% CD8). Secondary responses were weaker yet peaked faster, day 5 versus 15. FACS-sorted repertoires might harbor abundant contaminating clonotypes from the bulk population.

At least ten counts were recorded for this clonotype. Its matching antigen is unknown. UMIs were added to TCR cDNA along with a universal primer site when it was made by 5'RACE template switching. TCRdb ran MiXCR on the 5' RACE reads and lists one entry per CDR3 protein. The table has 320,000 or so distinct CDR3 sequences, roughly 8% seen once. The sample in question was PBMCs, obtained 45 days after the first yellow fever vaccination. This clonotype was obtained from a man between 18 and 35 years old who received the YFV17D yellow fever vaccine.

This CDR3 reads CASSPETGRGGYTF. CDR3 nucleotides: TGCGCCAGCAGCCCTGAGACAGGGCGAGGTGGCTACACCTTC. This chain links TRBV5-1 with TRBJ1-2; 7 bases match TRBD1. This CDR3 spans 14 amino acids. The germline V gene has CDR1 SGHRS and CDR2 YFSETQ. The J segment lost 7 bases and the V segment lost 4 bases, leaving 10 bases of the junction unmatched. Together with reference TRBV5-1 and TRBJ1-2, the CDR3 gives the full variable domain: KAGVTQTPRYLIKTRGQQVTLSCSPISGHRSVSWYQQTPGQGLQFLFEYFSETQRNKGNFPGRFSGRQFSNSRSEMNVSTLELGDSALYLCASSPETGRGGYTFGSGTRLTVV.